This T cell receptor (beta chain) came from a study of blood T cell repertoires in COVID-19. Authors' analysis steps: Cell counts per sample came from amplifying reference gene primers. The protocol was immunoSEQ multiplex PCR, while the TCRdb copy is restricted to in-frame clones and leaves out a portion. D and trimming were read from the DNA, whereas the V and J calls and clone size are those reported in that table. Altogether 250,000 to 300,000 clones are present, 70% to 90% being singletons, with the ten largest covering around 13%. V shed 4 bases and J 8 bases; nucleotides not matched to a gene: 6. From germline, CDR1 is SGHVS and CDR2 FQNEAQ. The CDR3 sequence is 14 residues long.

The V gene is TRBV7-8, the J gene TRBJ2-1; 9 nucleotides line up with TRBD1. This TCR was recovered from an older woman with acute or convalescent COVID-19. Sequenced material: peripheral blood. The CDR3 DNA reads TGTGCCAGCAGCTACCGGGACAGGGAGGATGAGCAGTTCTTC. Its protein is CASSYRDREDEQFF.